Shown below are 22 T cell receptor beta chains from a single sample sequenced in a study of CD8 T cells in Susac syndrome. Random hexamers were used to reverse transcribe roughly 0.5 to 1 ug of RNA. TCRdb fed the immunoSEQ multiplex PCR reads into MiXCR, producing one record per CDR3 protein. This table holds about 300,000 distinct CDR3 sequences, around 90% found once. Sequencing was carried out using CD4+ T cells from PBMCs. All receptors come from a human donor with multiple sclerosis.

The chain employs TRBV7-8 and TRBJ1-5, with TRBD1 identical over 7 bases. In germline, CDR1 is SGHVS, CDR2 FQNEAQ. CDR3 length equals 16 residues. The J segment lost 0 bases and the V segment lost 8 bases, leaving 10 bases of the junction unmatched. CDR3 residues: CASQTGNPYSNQPQHF. The CDR3 DNA is TGTGCCAGCCAGACAGGGAACCCCTATAGCAATCAGCCCCAGCATTTT.

The chain recombines TRBV11-2 with TRBJ2-7; D not certain. V lost 0 bases to trimming and J lost 2 bases, with 5 bases between them. The CDR3 has 13 amino acids. Per the germline V gene, CDR1 is SGHAT and CDR2 is FQNNGV. The CDR3 region is CASSLDAAYEQYF. DNA of the CDR3: TGTGCCAGCAGCTTAGATGCCGCCTACGAGCAGTACTTC.

This sequence joins TRBV4-3 and TRBJ2-7, with a weak D call TRBD2 (6 bases). Germline lookup yields CDR1 LGHNA and CDR2 YSLEER. V lost 3 bases to trimming and J lost 2 bases, with 14 bases between them. CDR3 length: 15 amino acids. The CDR3 sequence is CASSQQTSGAYEQYF. The CDR3 DNA reads TGCGCCAGCAGCCAGCAGACTAGTGGGGCCTACGAGCAGTACTTC.

The chain employs TRBV7-8 and TRBJ2-3; D could derive from TRBD1 or TRBD2 (6 bases each). The CDR3 has 16 residues. From germline, CDR1 is SGHVS and CDR2 FQNEAQ. The V gene lost 5 bases and the J gene lost 1 base, with 16 bases spanning the gap. CDR3: CASSRTGGGRTDTQYF. The CDR3, as DNA: TGTGCCAGCAGCAGAACTGGTGGGGGGCGCACAGATACGCAGTATTTT.

The chain combines TRBV29-1 with TRBJ1-1; D gene ambiguous. Looked up from germline, CDR1 is SQVTM and CDR2 is ANQGSEA. V was clipped by 1 base and J by 1 base, with 7 bases between them. This CDR3 is built from 13 residues. The chain's CDR3 is CSVEVDKNTEAFF. The CDR3, as DNA: TGCAGCGTTGAAGTTGACAAGAACACTGAAGCTTTCTTT.

The rearrangement joins TRBV5-1 to TRBJ1-1; TRBD1 might be the D (5 bases). CDR3 length equals 14 residues. Trimming took 1 base from V and 0 from J, leaving 7 bases between them. From germline, CDR1 is SGHRS and CDR2 YFSETQ. The CDR3 protein is CASSLLTVNTEAFF. The CDR3 DNA reads TGCGCCAGCAGCTTGCTGACAGTGAACACTGAAGCTTTCTTT.

The rearrangement links TRBV7-3 to TRBJ2-3; 13 bases are shared with TRBD2. V dropped 3 bases and J dropped 3; count of bases not matched to a gene: 9. The CDR3 is 18 amino acids. CDR1 is SGHTA and CDR2 is FQGTGA in the germline V gene. CDR3 nucleotides: TGTGCCAGCAGCTTTCGACTAGCGGGGGGCCTAGGTACAGATACGCAGTATTTT. This translates into CASSFRLAGGLGTDTQYF. Supplemented by reference TRBV7-3 and TRBJ2-3, the full variable domain reads GAGVSQTPSNKVTEKGKYVELRCDPISGHTALYWYRQSLGQGPEFLIYFQGTGAADDSGLPNDRFFAVRPEGSVSTLKIQRTERGDSAVYLCASSFRLAGGLGTDTQYFGPGTRLTVL.

The rearrangement links TRBV2 to TRBJ1-2; 8 bases line up with TRBD1. V trimming: 6 bases; J trimming: 4 bases; junction bases outside the gene matches: 4. CDR1 is SNHLY, CDR2 FYNNEI, per germline. This CDR3 is built from 13 residues. The DNA of the CDR3 is TGTGCCAGCAGCGAGGACAGGGTCTATGGCTACACCTTC. Its protein is CASSEDRVYGYTF.

The V gene is TRBV7-3, the J gene TRBJ2-7, with TRBD1 matching 7 bases. CDR1 and CDR2 from the germline V gene are SGHTA and FQGTGA. This CDR3 comprises 13 residues. After removal of 3 bases from V and 4 bases from J, the junction contained 3 bases not matched to a gene. The CDR3 loop is CASSLGDRYEQYF. CDR3 nucleotide sequence: TGTGCCAGCAGCTTGGGGGACAGATACGAGCAGTACTTC.

V usage is TRBV12-3 or TRBV12-4 and J usage is TRBJ1-1; TRBD1 is a possible D gene (5 bases). The ends were cut back, 8 bases at V and 5 bases at J, with 18 bases in the middle. The CDR3 is made up of 14 amino acids. The CDR3 spells CASVSLGAGTEAFF. CDR3 bases: TGTGCCAGCGTATCCCTAGGGGCCGGGACTGAAGCTTTCTTT.

The V gene is TRBV30, the J gene TRBJ2-3, with 8 bases that match TRBD2. The germline gives CDR1 GTSNPN, CDR2 SVGIG (reference sequence). J was trimmed by 6 bases and V by 4 bases; bases with no gene match: 12. The CDR3 is made up of 15 amino acids. The CDR3, as DNA: TGTGCCTGGACCCCGGCCAGCGGGAGTGGTGATACGCAGTATTTT. Protein product: CAWTPASGSGDTQYF.

This clonotype was picked up one time. The chain employs TRBV19 and TRBJ2-3; the D gene could be TRBD1 or TRBD2 (5 bases each). Deletions cut 1 base from V and 4 bases from J, with 15 bases between. Germline CDR1 LNHDA, CDR2 SQIVND (reference sequence). The CDR3 covers 16 residues. CDR3 sequence reads: CASSIGFGTGADTQYF. CDR3 coding DNA: TGTGCCAGTAGTATAGGATTCGGGACGGGCGCAGATACGCAGTATTTT.

The gene calls are TRBV19 and TRBJ2-5; D gene unclear. The CDR3 is 15 amino acids. Germline CDR1 and CDR2: LNHDA and SQIVND (reference sequence). V shed 1 base and J shed 2 bases, with 11 bases lying between them. CDR3 in DNA: TGTGCCAGTAGTATAGGCGGTACAAATCAAGAGACCCAGTACTTC. This encodes CASSIGGTNQETQYF. The whole variable domain, remainder taken from reference TRBV19 and TRBJ2-5, is DGGITQSPKYLFRKEGQNVTLSCEQNLNHDAMYWYRQDPGQGLRLIYYSQIVNDFQKGDIAEGYSVSREKKESFPLTVTSAQKNPTAFYLCASSIGGTNQETQYFGPGTRLLVL.

The V gene is TRBV27, the J gene TRBJ2-5, with D perhaps matching TRBD1 or TRBD2 (5 bases each). This CDR3 comprises 15 residues. Per the germline V gene, CDR1 is MNHEY and CDR2 is SMNVEV (reference sequence). Trimming removed 5 bases from V and 1 base from J, with 14 bases in between. In DNA, the CDR3 is TGTGCCAGCAGTCCCCTCCTGGGGACCCAAGAGACCCAGTACTTC. Amino acid sequence: CASSPLLGTQETQYF.

The V call is TRBV6-2 or TRBV6-3, the J call TRBJ2-7, with D maybe TRBD2 (6 bases). V lost 5 bases to trimming and J lost 2 bases, with 13 bases between them. The germline gives CDR1 MNHEY, CDR2 SVGEGT. This CDR3 comprises 14 residues. CDR3 sequence reads: CASSPERVAYEQYF. Here the CDR3 DNA reads TGTGCCAGCAGTCCGGAGCGGGTCGCCTACGAGCAGTACTTC.

V is TRBV5-1 and J is TRBJ2-5; D gene ambiguous. V lost 1 base to trimming and J lost 1 base, with 5 bases between them. Germline assignment: CDR1 SGHRS and CDR2 YFSETQ. The CDR3 is made up of 13 amino acids. DNA of the CDR3: TGCGCCAGCAGCTTGAACTTCCAAGAGACCCAGTACTTC. Residues: CASSLNFQETQYF. The whole variable domain, remainder taken from reference TRBV5-1 and TRBJ2-5, is KAGVTQTPRYLIKTRGQQVTLSCSPISGHRSVSWYQQTPGQGLQFLFEYFSETQRNKGNFPGRFSGRQFSNSRSEMNVSTLELGDSALYLCASSLNFQETQYFGPGTRLLVL.

The rearrangement uses TRBV7-9 and TRBJ1-1, with a weak D call TRBD1 (6 bases). The CDR3 is 18 residues long. The ends were cut back, 2 bases at V and 5 bases at J, with 24 bases in the middle. Germline values: CDR1 SEHNR, CDR2 FQNEAQ (reference sequence). CDR3 loop: CASSLKRVGGRGGTEAFF. CDR3 bases: TGTGCCAGCAGCTTAAAAAGGGTGGGTGGCAGGGGTGGGACTGAAGCTTTCTTT.

With regard to this clonotype: At one of its ends the junction is not consistent with the germline gene, which may arise from a read error. The chain joins TRBV3-1 to TRBJ1-1; unclear D gene. CDR1 and CDR2 (germline): LGHDT, YNNKEL (reference sequence). The CDR3 covers 14 residues. The CDR3 DNA reads TGTGCCAGCAGCCCCCGAACGGGGAACACTGAAGCTTCCTTT. Translated, it gives CASSPRTGNTEASF.

The chain has TRBV20-1 and TRBJ2-3; no firm D call. Germline CDR1 DFQATT, CDR2 SNEGSKA (reference sequence). The V gene lost 3 bases and the J gene lost 0 bases, with 13 bases spanning the gap. The CDR3 contains 15 residues. In DNA form, the CDR3 reads TGCAGTGCTAGCGACTCTAACCCCAGCACAGATACGCAGTATTTT. This translates into CSASDSNPSTDTQYF.

J is TRBJ2-7 and V is TRBV20-1; D unresolved. Deletions cut 3 bases from V and 0 bases from J, with 9 bases between. Germline V CDR1 and CDR2: DFQATT, SNEGSKA (reference sequence). The CDR3 runs to 13 residues. The CDR3 spells CSASLHRSYEQYF. For the CDR3, the DNA is TGCAGTGCTAGTTTACACCGCTCCTACGAGCAGTACTTC.

The genes are TRBV5-1 and TRBJ2-3; 8 bases map to TRBD2. Germline lookup yields CDR1 SGHRS and CDR2 YFSETQ. CDR3 size: 13 residues. Trimming removed 5 bases from V and 5 bases from J; junction bases left unmatched: 4. As DNA, the CDR3 is TGCGCCAGCAGGAGTAGCGGGAAAGATACGCAGTATTTT. It specifies CASRSSGKDTQYF.

A single count supports this clonotype. This sequence joins TRBV7-2 and TRBJ2-7, with 9 positions matching TRBD1. The CDR3 is made up of 15 amino acids. CDR1 SGHTA and CDR2 FQGNSA come from the germline V gene. V was clipped by 8 bases and J by 2 bases; unmatched bases: 10. In DNA form, the CDR3 reads TGTGCCAGCGGTCAACAGGGGGCTTTACCCTACGAGCAGTACTTC. Its protein is CASGQQGALPYEQYF. Looking up the rest from reference TRBV7-2 and TRBJ2-7 gives the full variable domain: GAGVSQSPSNKVTEKGKDVELRCDPISGHTALYWYRQSLGQGLEFLIYFQGNSAPDKSGLPSDRFSAERTGGSVSTLTIQRTQQEDSAVYLCASGQQGALPYEQYFGPGTRLTVT.